The following is a T cell receptor beta chain sequence with its context. Its antigen remains undetermined. Base qualities are not provided; no much larger clone lies one nucleotide away. Blood samples were collected up to 4 times in the first month after transplant and then at least monthly when available. This sample was taken from a study of graft-versus-host responses after intestinal transplantation (dated by TCRdb to about 2021). With respect to the entire study: Multivisceral, liver-intestinal, or isolated intestinal transplants were received by the recipients. Anti-thymocyte globulin induction was given to all recipients, followed by maintenance tacrolimus and steroids for two to four years. After intestinal transplantation, graft-versus-host and host-versus-graft alloreactive T cell clones in the graft, circulation and bone marrow were tracked using bulk TCR-beta CDR3 sequencing. To identify alloreactive clones, pre-transplant mixed lymphocyte reaction products were sequenced and then compared with unstimulated pre-transplant donor and recipient T cells. The cohort enrolled 24 intestinal transplant recipients, one of whom was a retransplant, and 3 patients without pretransplant specimens were excluded. Donor T cell macrochimerism was defined as a peak of at least 4% donor T cells among recipient peripheral blood mononuclear cells. Rather than being sequenced by the commercial service, samples from a few later patients were sequenced in-house on an Illumina MiSeq and processed with MiXCR. The research as a whole found: GvH clones were detected in recipient bone marrow, and some of these GvH clones were observed earlier in ileal mucosa or blood, consistent with an intestinal mucosal origin. Early after transplant, peak levels of circulating GvH clones were found to be associated with declines in HvG clones. The relatively low number and heterogeneity of intestinal transplant patients limited the conclusions. High GvH to HvG T cell clonal ratios were observed in the allografts of patients with donor T cell macrochimerism.

The trim is 1 base for V and 3 bases for J, with a gap of 19 bases between the germline ends. The CDR1 and CDR2 encoded by the germline V gene are SGHVS and FQNEAQ. The CDR3 runs 18 residues from the cysteine to the phenylalanine. Only the CDR3 portion is preserved as DNA: 54 bases, with reading frame beginning at the first base. Preparation of the library involved the immunoSEQ multiplex PCR assay. High-throughput TCR-beta CDR3 sequencing of genomic DNA from most patients was performed by Adaptive Biotechnologies. For the original study's pipeline: Adaptive's ImmunoSEQ software supplied the TCR sequencing data for 18 patients, while MiXCR and VDJtools were used to process three other patients. CDR3 nucleotide sequences shared between donor and recipient were removed because the origin of such sequences could not be assigned. Alloreactive clones required at least 2-fold expansion over unstimulated cells and minimum CFSE-low frequency of 0.002% (template counts) or 0.001% (read counts). Mappable clones were those detected in sequenced pre-transplant spleen, lymph node, or MLR CFSE-low populations of the donor or recipient. The cumulative frequency of alloreactive clones was calculated as a percentage of all sequences, weighted by copy number. This is the immuneACCESS table as TCRdb keeps it, with only in-frame sequences that have V and J called. A part of the clones is gone; compared with another copy, unresolved V genes explain less than half, and the rest is unexplained. V, J and clone size are those of that table, while D and trimming were read from the DNA. Within this sample are 20,000 or so clones, with roughly 90% of them counted one time only. The top ten clones comprise more than 1.5% of the sample.

Specimen: PBMCs, collected around 350 days after transplant. This TCR came from a human patient who received an intestinal transplant, so some T cells may come from the graft donor. Recombination linked TRBV7-8 to TRBJ1-5; the D gene cannot be resolved reliably. In nucleotide form, the sequence is TGTGCCAGCAGCTTAGATGTAGGTGTTTGGGGAACCAATCAGCCCCAGCATTTT. Its product reads: CASSLDVGVWGTNQPQHF.